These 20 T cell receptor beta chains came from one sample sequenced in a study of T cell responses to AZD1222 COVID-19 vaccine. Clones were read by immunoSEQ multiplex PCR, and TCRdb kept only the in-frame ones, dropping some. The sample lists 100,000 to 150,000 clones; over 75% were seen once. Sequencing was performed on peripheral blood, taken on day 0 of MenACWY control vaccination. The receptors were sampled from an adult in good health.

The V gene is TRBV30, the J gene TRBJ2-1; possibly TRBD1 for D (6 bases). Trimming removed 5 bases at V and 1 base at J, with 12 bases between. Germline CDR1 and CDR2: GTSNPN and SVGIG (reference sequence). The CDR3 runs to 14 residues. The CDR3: CAWAGVGSYNEQFF. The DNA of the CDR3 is TGTGCCTGGGCAGGGGTAGGATCCTACAATGAGCAGTTCTTC.

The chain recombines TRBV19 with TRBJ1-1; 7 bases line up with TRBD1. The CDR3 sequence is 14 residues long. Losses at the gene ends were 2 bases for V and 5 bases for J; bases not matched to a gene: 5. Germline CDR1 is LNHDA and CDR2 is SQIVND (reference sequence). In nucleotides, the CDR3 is TGTGCCAGTAGTATACAAGGGGGCCAGACTGAAGCTTTCTTT. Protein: CASSIQGGQTEAFF.

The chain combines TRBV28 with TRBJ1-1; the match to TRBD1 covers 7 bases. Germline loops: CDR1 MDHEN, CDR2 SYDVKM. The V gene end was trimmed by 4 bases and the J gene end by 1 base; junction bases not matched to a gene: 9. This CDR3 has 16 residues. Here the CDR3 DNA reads TGTGCCAGCAGTTGGTGGACAGGAGGGGGGAACACTGAAGCTTTCTTT. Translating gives CASSWWTGGGNTEAFF.

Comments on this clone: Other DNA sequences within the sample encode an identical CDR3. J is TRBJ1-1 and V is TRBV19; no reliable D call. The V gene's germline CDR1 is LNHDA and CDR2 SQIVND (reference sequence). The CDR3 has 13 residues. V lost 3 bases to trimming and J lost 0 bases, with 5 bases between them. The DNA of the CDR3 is TGTGCCAGTAGTATCTCCGTGAACACTGAAGCTTTCTTT. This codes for CASSISVNTEAFF. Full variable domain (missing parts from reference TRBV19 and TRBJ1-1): DGGITQSPKYLFRKEGQNVTLSCEQNLNHDAMYWYRQDPGQGLRLIYYSQIVNDFQKGDIAEGYSVSREKKESFPLTVTSAQKNPTAFYLCASSISVNTEAFFGQGTRLTVV.

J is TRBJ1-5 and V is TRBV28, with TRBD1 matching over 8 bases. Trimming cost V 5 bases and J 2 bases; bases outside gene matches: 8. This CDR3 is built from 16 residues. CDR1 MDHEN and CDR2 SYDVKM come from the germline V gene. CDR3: CASSLQGAPGNQPQHF. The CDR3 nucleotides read TGTGCCAGCAGTCTGCAGGGGGCGCCGGGCAATCAGCCCCAGCATTTT.

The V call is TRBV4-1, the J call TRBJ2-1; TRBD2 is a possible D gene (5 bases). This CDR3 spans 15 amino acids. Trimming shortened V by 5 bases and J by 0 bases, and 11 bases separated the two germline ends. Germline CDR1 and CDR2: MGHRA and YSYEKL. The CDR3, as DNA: TGCGCCAGCAGCTCGAGCGGAGTCTCCTACAATGAGCAGTTCTTC. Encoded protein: CASSSSGVSYNEQFF.

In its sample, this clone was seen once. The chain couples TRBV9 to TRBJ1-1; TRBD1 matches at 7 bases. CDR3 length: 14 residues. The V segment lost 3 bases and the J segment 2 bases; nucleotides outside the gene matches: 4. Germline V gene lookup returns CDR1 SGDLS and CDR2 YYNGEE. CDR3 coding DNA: TGTGCCAGCAGCGGAACAGGGGTAAACACTGAAGCTTTCTTT. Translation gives CASSGTGVNTEAFF.

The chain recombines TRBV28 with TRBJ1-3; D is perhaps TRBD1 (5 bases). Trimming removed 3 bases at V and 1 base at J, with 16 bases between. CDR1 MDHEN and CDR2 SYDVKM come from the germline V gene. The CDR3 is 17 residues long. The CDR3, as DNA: TGTGCCAGCAGTTTCATGTCGAGGGGCGCGTCTGGAAACACCATATATTTT. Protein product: CASSFMSRGASGNTIYF.

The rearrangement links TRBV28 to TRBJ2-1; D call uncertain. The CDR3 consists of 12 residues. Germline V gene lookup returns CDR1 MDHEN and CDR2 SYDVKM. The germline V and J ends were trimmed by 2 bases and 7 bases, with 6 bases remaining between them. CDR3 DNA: TGTGCCAGCAGTTTAATAGTGAATGAGCAGTTCTTC. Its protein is CASSLIVNEQFF. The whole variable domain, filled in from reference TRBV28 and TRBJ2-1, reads DVKVTQSSRYLVKRTGEKVFLECVQDMDHENMFWYRQDPGLGLRLIYFSYDVKMKEKGDIPEGYSVSREKKERFSLILESASTNQTSMYLCASSLIVNEQFFGPGTRLTVL.

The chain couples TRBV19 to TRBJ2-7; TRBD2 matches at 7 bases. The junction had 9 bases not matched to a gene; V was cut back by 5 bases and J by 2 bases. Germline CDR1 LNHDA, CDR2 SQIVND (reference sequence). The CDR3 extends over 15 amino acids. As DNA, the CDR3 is TGTGCCAGTAGTCAACCCGGGACTATACCCTACGAGCAGTACTTC. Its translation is CASSQPGTIPYEQYF.

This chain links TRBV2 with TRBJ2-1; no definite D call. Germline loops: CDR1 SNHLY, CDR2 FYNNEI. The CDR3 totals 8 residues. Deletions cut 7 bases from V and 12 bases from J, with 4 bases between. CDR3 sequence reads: CASTGQFF. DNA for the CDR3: TGTGCCAGCACTGGGCAGTTCTTC.

CDR3 in amino acids: CASLAGGSYEQYF. DNA of the CDR3: TGTGCCAGCCTCGCGGGGGGGTCCTACGAGCAGTACTTC. The chain recombines TRBV7-8 with TRBJ2-7; 9 bases align to TRBD2. This CDR3 is 13 amino acids long. CDR1 is SGHVS and CDR2 is FQNEAQ in the germline V gene. V gave up 8 bases and J gave up 1 base; unmatched junction bases: 3.

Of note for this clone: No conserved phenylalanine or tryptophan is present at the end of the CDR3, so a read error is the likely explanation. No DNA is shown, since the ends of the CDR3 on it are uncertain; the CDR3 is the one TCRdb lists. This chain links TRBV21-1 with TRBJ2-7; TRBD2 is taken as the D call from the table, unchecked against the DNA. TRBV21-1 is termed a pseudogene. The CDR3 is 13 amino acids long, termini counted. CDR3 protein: CASSTRWTSGEAD.

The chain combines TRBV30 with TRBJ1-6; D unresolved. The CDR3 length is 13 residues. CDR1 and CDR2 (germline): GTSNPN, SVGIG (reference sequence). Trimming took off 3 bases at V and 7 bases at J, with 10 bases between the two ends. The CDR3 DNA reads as TGTGCCTGGAGCGATAGCCGAAATTCACCCCTCCACTTT. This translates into CAWSDSRNSPLHF.

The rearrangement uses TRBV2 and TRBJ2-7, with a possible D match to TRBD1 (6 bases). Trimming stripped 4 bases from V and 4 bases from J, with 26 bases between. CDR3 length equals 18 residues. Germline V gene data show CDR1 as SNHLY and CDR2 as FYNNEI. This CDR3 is CASSVSLQVGTHLYEQYF. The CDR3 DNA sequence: TGTGCCAGCAGTGTCTCCCTTCAAGTTGGGACACATTTGTACGAGCAGTACTTC.

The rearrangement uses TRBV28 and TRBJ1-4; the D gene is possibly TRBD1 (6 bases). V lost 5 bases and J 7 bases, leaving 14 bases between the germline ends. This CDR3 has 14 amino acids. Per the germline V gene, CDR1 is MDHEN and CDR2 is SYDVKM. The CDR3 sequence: CASSGGGIPEKLFF. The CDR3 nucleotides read TGTGCCAGCAGTGGAGGGGGTATTCCTGAAAAACTGTTTTTT.

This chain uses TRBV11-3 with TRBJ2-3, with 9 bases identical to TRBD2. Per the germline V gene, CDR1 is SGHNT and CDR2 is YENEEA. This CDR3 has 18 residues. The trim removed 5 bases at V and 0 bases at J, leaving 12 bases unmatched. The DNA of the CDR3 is TGTGCCAGCAGCCACGGGACTAGCACCTCCCCCAGCACAGATACGCAGTATTTT. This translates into CASSHGTSTSPSTDTQYF.

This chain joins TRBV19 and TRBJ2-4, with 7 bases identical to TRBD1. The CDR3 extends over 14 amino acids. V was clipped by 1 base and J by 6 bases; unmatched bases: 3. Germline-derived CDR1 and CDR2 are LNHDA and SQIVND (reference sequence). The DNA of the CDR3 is TGTGCCAGTAGTATAGGACAGGGTCTAAACATTCAGTACTTC. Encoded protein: CASSIGQGLNIQYF.

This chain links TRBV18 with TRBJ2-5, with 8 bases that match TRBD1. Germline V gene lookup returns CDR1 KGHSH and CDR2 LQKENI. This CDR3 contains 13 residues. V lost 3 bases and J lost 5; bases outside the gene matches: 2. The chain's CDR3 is CASSPRGLETQYF. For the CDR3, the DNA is TGTGCCAGCTCACCCAGGGGGCTTGAGACCCAGTACTTC. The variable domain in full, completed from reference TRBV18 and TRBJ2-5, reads NAGVMQNPRHLVRRRGQEARLRCSPMKGHSHVYWYRQLPEEGLKFMVYLQKENIIDESGMPKERFSAEFPKEGPSILRIQQVVRGDSAAYFCASSPRGLETQYFGPGTRLLVL.

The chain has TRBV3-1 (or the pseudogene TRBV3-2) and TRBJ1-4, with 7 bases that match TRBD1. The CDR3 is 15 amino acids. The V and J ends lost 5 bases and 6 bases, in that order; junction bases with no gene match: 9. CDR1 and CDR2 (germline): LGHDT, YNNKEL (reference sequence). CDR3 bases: TGTGCCAGCAGCAAGACAGGGTCCGGTCATGAAAAACTGTTTTTT. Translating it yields CASSKTGSGHEKLFF.